Shown below are 10 T cell receptor beta chains from a single sample sequenced in a study of shared clonotypes between healthy human individuals. CD45RO-negative CD8 cells positively selected for CCR7 made up the naive population, which excluded terminally differentiated effector memory CD45RA+ cells. Repertoires were generated with immunoSEQ multiplex PCR, while TCRdb's copy carries only in-frame clones and drops some. This sample has millions of clones; around 93% occur once, and the top ten carry under 2%. The sequencing sample was made of naive CD8+ T cells from PBMCs. Receptor source: a man aged 18-30 years in good health. Some clones in this sample may be carry-over from other donors' samples.

On this clone: Other DNA sequences in this specimen translate into the identical CDR3. The chain uses TRBV5-1 and TRBJ2-7; the match to TRBD1 covers 9 bases. Losses at the gene ends were 4 bases for V and 3 bases for J; bases not matched to a gene: 5. CDR3 size: 14 residues. Germline CDR1 SGHRS, CDR2 YFSETQ. This CDR3 is CASSHGQGSYEQYF. CDR3 sequence (DNA): TGCGCCAGCAGCCACGGACAGGGGAGCTACGAGCAGTACTTC.

This clone came up once. The chain employs TRBV27 and TRBJ2-3, with 14 bases aligning to TRBD2. Looked up from germline, CDR1 is MNHEY and CDR2 is SMNVEV (reference sequence). The CDR3 runs 17 residues. V trimming: 4 bases; J trimming: 3 bases; junction bases outside the gene matches: 6. The chain's CDR3 is CASSSPRLAGGTDTQYF. The CDR3 DNA reads as TGTGCCAGCAGTTCACCTCGACTAGCGGGAGGGACAGATACGCAGTATTTT.

The rearrangement uses TRBV19 and TRBJ2-2, with D perhaps TRBD2 (5 bases). CDR3 length: 11 amino acids. The V and J ends lost 10 bases and 6 bases respectively, with 9 bases between them. CDR1 and CDR2 (germline): LNHDA, SQIVND (reference sequence). The CDR3 DNA reads as TGTGCCACCCTGAGGGCCGGGGAGCTGTTTTTT. Translated, it gives CATLRAGELFF.

This clone has just one count. V usage is TRBV19 and J usage is TRBJ2-7; tentative D call: TRBD2 (6 bases). The CDR3 covers 15 residues. Germline CDR1 and CDR2: LNHDA and SQIVND (reference sequence). V gave up 6 bases and J gave up 2 bases, with 17 bases separating them. CDR3 nucleotide sequence: TGTGCCAGTAGCGGGAGCCGATCTACCGCCTACGAGCAGTACTTC. Translating gives CASSGSRSTAYEQYF.

V gene TRBV19 combines with J gene TRBJ1-5, with no clear D. The germline CDR1 and CDR2 sequences are LNHDA and SQIVND (reference sequence). The V end was cut by 5 bases, the J end by 3 bases, with 11 bases between. CDR3 size: 14 residues. The CDR3 DNA reads TGTGCCAGTAGTTCCCGGGGTGCCAATCAGCCCCAGCATTTT. This codes for CASSSRGANQPQHF.

The rearrangement joins TRBV7-9 to TRBJ1-1; D is possibly TRBD1 (6 bases). Germline CDR1 SEHNR, CDR2 FQNEAQ (reference sequence). This CDR3 has 16 amino acids. Trimming took 2 bases from V and 3 from J, leaving 16 bases between them. The CDR3 region is CASSLSRGAKDTEAFF. Here the CDR3 DNA reads TGTGCCAGCAGCTTAAGTCGGGGGGCTAAGGACACTGAAGCTTTCTTT.

The chain recombines TRBV27 with TRBJ1-2, with unresolved D. The germline V and J ends were trimmed by 3 bases and 0 bases, with 11 bases remaining between them. Germline V gene sequence: CDR1 MNHEY, CDR2 SMNVEV (reference sequence). The CDR3 contains 15 residues. CDR3 sequence reads: CASSFFQDPNYGYTF. As DNA, the CDR3 is TGTGCCAGCAGTTTCTTTCAGGACCCTAACTATGGCTACACCTTC.

V is TRBV5-4 and J is TRBJ1-1; TRBD1 aligns across 7 bases. V shed 4 bases and J 4 bases; nucleotides not matched to a gene: 7. The CDR3 contains 14 residues. Germline V gives CDR1 SGHNT, CDR2 YYREEE (reference sequence). This CDR3 is CASSLAQGVTEAFF. DNA for the CDR3: TGTGCCAGCAGCCTGGCGCAGGGGGTCACTGAAGCTTTCTTT.

This clone was detected only once. The chain recombines TRBV4-3 with TRBJ2-1; 9 bases align to TRBD2. V lost 5 bases and J lost 6; bases outside the gene matches: 5. CDR3 length equals 14 residues. Germline V gene lookup returns CDR1 LGHNA and CDR2 YSLEER. CDR3 amino acids: CASSGGSGSNEQFF. The CDR3 region has the DNA TGCGCCAGCAGCGGGGGTAGCGGGAGCAATGAGCAGTTCTTC.

The chain recombines TRBV27 with TRBJ1-5; D perhaps matches TRBD1 (5 bases). This CDR3 region has 14 residues. The ends were cut back, 0 bases at V and 9 bases at J, with 12 bases in the middle. Per germline, CDR1 MNHEY and CDR2 SMNVEV (reference sequence). The CDR3 nucleotides read TGTGCCAGCAGTTTATCGGCAGGGACGACGCCCCAGCATTTT. Protein product: CASSLSAGTTPQHF.